There are a few counts of the clone carrying this T cell receptor beta chain. The antigen remains unidentified. Quantitative 5'-RACE was performed with molecular barcodes, and it yielded the TCR beta libraries. MiXCR, run by TCRdb on the 5' RACE reads, gives a single entry per CDR3 protein. The table has 750,000 to 850,000 distinct CDR3 sequences, about 11% seen once. This sample is part of a study of CD8 T cells in ankylosing spondylitis. Findings and limits, study-wide: Researchers reportedly found disease-linked clones significantly enriched in matched ankylosing spondylitis synovial fluid. CD8+ cells made up the disease-linked clones, which were relatively rare in peripheral blood. About 8 highly homologous variants formed a TCR beta motif that appeared characteristic of ankylosing spondylitis blood. Before this, some motif variants had been reported in reactive arthritis synovial fluid and blood.

V lost 5 bases, J lost 9 bases, and 14 bases lay in between. This CDR3 has 14 residues. Germline V gene sequence: CDR1 SGHTA, CDR2 FQGNSA. The TCR comes from a male donor with ankylosing spondylitis. This chain uses TRBV7-2 with TRBJ1-6, with D possibly TRBD1 on 6 matching bases. The sequencing input was blood, either unsorted or a sorted T cell fraction (not recorded which). The CDR3 loop is CASSEQGWSSPLHF. The CDR3, as DNA: TGTGCCAGCAGCGAACAGGGATGGAGTTCACCCCTCCACTTT.